The source of this T cell receptor beta chain is a study of blood T cell repertoires in COVID-19. For the study at large: The samples span acute and convalescent COVID-19 from the United States, Italy and Spain. From T cells, B-cell-depleted T cells, or PBMCs came the material, which was cDNA or gDNA.

The authors' processing: Cell counts per sample came from amplifying reference gene primers. Clones were sequenced by immunoSEQ multiplex PCR, and TCRdb holds only the in-frame ones, with some missing. V, J and clone size were drawn from that table, and D and trimming were deduced from the DNA. The data show roughly 140,000 clones, around 80% seen once. V dropped 0 bases and J dropped 8 bases, with 10 bases sitting between them. The germline CDR1 and CDR2 sequences are GTSNPN and SVGIG (reference sequence). The CDR3 extends over 13 amino acids. Sequenced material: peripheral blood. The receptor was isolated from a human donor in a cohort sampled during active COVID-19. The genes are TRBV30 and TRBJ1-4; TRBD1 might be the D (5 bases). CDR3 amino acids: CAWSVGRLEKLFF. The CDR3, as DNA: TGTGCCTGGAGTGTGGGGCGGCTAGAAAAACTGTTTTTT.